These 15 T cell receptor beta chains were all obtained from the same sample, sequenced in a study of identical twins. TCRdb re-called the 5' RACE reads with MiXCR, one entry per CDR3 protein. The sample yields 250,000 or so distinct CDR3 sequences, approximately 8.6% seen once. This sample was shared with a second study, whose subject was yellow fever vaccine responses in identical twins.

The sequenced sample consisted of CD8+ T cells sorted from blood. These receptors all stem from a woman in her late teens or twenties in good health.

V is TRBV3-1 and J is TRBJ2-2, with D unclear. V was clipped by 0 bases and J by 6 bases, with 5 bases between them. The CDR3 consists of 13 residues. Germline lookup yields CDR1 LGHDT and CDR2 YNNKEL (reference sequence). CDR3 bases: TGTGCCAGCAGCCAAGATTCCGCCGGGGAGCTGTTTTTT. Its translation is CASSQDSAGELFF.

In DNA, the CDR3 is TGCAGTGCTAGGGGGGGACAGGGTGGTTCACCCCTCCACTTT. Translated: CSARGGQGGSPLHF. The chain links TRBV20-1 to TRBJ1-6; 9 positions agree with TRBD1. The CDR3 has 14 residues. CDR1 DFQATT and CDR2 SNEGSKA come from the germline V gene (reference sequence). With 3 bases clipped from V and 9 bases from J, the junction kept 6 bases outside the gene matches.

This CDR3 is CASSNNNFREGYEQYF. DNA for the CDR3: TGTGCCAGCAGCAACAATAATTTCAGGGAGGGCTACGAGCAGTACTTC. This sequence joins TRBV11-2 and TRBJ2-7, with 7 bases lining up with TRBD2. CDR1 SGHAT and CDR2 FQNNGV come from the germline V gene. The CDR3 consists of 16 residues. V was pared by 5 bases and J by 3 bases, with 13 bases of the junction left unmatched.

There are many counts of this clonotype. The V gene is TRBV12-3 or TRBV12-4, the J gene TRBJ2-1, with D hard to call. This CDR3 is built from 16 residues. V lost 3 bases to trimming and J lost 1 base, with 13 bases between them. The CDR3 loop reads CASSFATFESYNEQFF. CDR3 nucleotides: TGTGCCAGCAGTTTTGCCACCTTTGAATCCTACAATGAGCAGTTCTTC.

This clonotype was recorded at least ten times. This chain connects TRBV29-1 to TRBJ2-7; D not resolved. Per the germline V gene, CDR1 is SQVTM and CDR2 is ANQGSEA. Trimming pared 3 bases from V and 2 bases from J, leaving 11 bases between. The CDR3 spans 13 residues. The CDR3 loop reads CSVELLGTYEQYF. CDR3 nucleotides: TGCAGCGTTGAGCTGCTGGGGACCTACGAGCAGTACTTC.

This clonotype has more than one count but fewer than ten. The rearrangement links TRBV29-1 to TRBJ2-7; D ambiguous. V shed 7 bases and J shed 0 bases, with 13 bases lying between them. The CDR3 extends over 13 amino acids. Looked up from germline, CDR1 is SQVTM and CDR2 is ANQGSEA. CDR3 nucleotides: TGCAGCGCCGGAAGTATCAGCTCCTACGAGCAGTACTTC. This encodes CSAGSISSYEQYF.

This clonotype appeared many times. The chain links TRBV5-1 to TRBJ2-7, with D hard to call. CDR1 and CDR2 from the germline V gene are SGHRS and YFSETQ. The CDR3 runs to 13 residues. The V end lost 5 bases, the J end lost 0 bases, and 9 bases lay between the germline ends. CDR3 in DNA: TGCGCCAGCAGGATTGAGAGCTCCTACGAGCAGTACTTC. Residues: CASRIESSYEQYF.

This clonotype was observed a few times. This chain uses TRBV7-9 with TRBJ2-3, with D unclear. V lost 4 bases to trimming and J lost 5 bases, with 16 bases between them. CDR1 is SEHNR, CDR2 FQNEAQ, per germline (reference sequence). CDR3 length: 15 amino acids. The CDR3 loop reads CASSSARRELDTQYF. CDR3 nucleotides: TGTGCCAGCAGCTCGGCCCGCCGAGAACTAGATACGCAGTATTTT.

J is TRBJ2-1 and V is TRBV25-1; 7 bases are a match to TRBD1. Trimming cost V 9 bases and J 2 bases; bases outside gene matches: 13. This CDR3 region has 16 residues. The germline V gene encodes CDR1 MGHDK and CDR2 SYGVNS. This CDR3 is CASTQAVGGPYNEQFF. The CDR3 bases are TGTGCCAGTACCCAGGCGGTAGGGGGCCCCTACAATGAGCAGTTCTTC.

This clonotype occurred a few times. This chain links TRBV6-2 or TRBV6-3 with TRBJ2-7, with 9 positions matching TRBD1. Germline V gene data show CDR1 as MNHEY and CDR2 as SVGEGT. The junction had 5 bases not matched to a gene; V was cut back by 5 bases and J by 3 bases. CDR3 size: 14 residues. The CDR3, as DNA: TGTGCCAGCAGTATACAGGGGGCGAACTACGAGCAGTACTTC. Encoded protein: CASSIQGANYEQYF.

There are a few counts of this clonotype. The CDR3 DNA follows: TGTGCCAGCCCGGGGACAGGGGGCAAGGGCAATGAGCAGTTCTTC. Its translation is CASPGTGGKGNEQFF. The V call is TRBV2, the J call TRBJ2-1; 12 nucleotides agree with TRBD1. This CDR3 comprises 15 residues. CDR1 and CDR2 from the germline V gene are SNHLY and FYNNEI. V was clipped by 8 bases and J by 6 bases; unmatched bases: 8.

The chain uses TRBV6-6 and TRBJ2-7, with TRBD2 identical over 9 bases. Germline trimming cut 10 bases from V and 3 bases from J; bases unmatched to any gene: 4. The CDR3 is 12 amino acids. Germline V lookup: CDR1 MNHNY, CDR2 SVGAGI (reference sequence). CDR3 DNA sequence: TGTGCCACAGCGGGGGGCGACTACGAGCAGTACTTC. As protein: CATAGGDYEQYF.

V and J are TRBV29-1 and TRBJ2-3; no clear D. V lost 7 bases and J lost 5, with 7 bases in between. The CDR3 consists of 10 residues. The germline CDR1 and CDR2 sequences are SQVTM and ANQGSEA. CDR3 in amino acids: CSALQDTQYF. The CDR3 bases are TGCAGCGCCCTACAAGATACGCAGTATTTT.

This clonotype has at least ten counts. V gene TRBV21-1 combines with J gene TRBJ2-3; TRBD2 was called by the table and not checked on the DNA. TRBV21-1 is shown as a pseudogene. The CDR3 contains 18 residues. DNA of the CDR3: TGTGCCAGCAGCAAATGGCTTACGGAGACTAGGAGGCTATATACGCAGTATTTT. It codes for CASSKWLTETRRLYTQYF.

This clonotype was found a few times. The chain employs TRBV7-8 and TRBJ2-3, with D tentatively TRBD2 (6 bases). Trimming took off 2 bases at V and 2 bases at J, with 17 bases between the two ends. The CDR3 has 17 residues. Germline CDR1 reads SGHVS; CDR2 reads FQNEAQ. In nucleotides, the CDR3 is TGTGCCAGCAGCTTACCCCAGCGGGCAGCCCTCACAGATACGCAGTATTTT. It is translated as CASSLPQRAALTDTQYF.